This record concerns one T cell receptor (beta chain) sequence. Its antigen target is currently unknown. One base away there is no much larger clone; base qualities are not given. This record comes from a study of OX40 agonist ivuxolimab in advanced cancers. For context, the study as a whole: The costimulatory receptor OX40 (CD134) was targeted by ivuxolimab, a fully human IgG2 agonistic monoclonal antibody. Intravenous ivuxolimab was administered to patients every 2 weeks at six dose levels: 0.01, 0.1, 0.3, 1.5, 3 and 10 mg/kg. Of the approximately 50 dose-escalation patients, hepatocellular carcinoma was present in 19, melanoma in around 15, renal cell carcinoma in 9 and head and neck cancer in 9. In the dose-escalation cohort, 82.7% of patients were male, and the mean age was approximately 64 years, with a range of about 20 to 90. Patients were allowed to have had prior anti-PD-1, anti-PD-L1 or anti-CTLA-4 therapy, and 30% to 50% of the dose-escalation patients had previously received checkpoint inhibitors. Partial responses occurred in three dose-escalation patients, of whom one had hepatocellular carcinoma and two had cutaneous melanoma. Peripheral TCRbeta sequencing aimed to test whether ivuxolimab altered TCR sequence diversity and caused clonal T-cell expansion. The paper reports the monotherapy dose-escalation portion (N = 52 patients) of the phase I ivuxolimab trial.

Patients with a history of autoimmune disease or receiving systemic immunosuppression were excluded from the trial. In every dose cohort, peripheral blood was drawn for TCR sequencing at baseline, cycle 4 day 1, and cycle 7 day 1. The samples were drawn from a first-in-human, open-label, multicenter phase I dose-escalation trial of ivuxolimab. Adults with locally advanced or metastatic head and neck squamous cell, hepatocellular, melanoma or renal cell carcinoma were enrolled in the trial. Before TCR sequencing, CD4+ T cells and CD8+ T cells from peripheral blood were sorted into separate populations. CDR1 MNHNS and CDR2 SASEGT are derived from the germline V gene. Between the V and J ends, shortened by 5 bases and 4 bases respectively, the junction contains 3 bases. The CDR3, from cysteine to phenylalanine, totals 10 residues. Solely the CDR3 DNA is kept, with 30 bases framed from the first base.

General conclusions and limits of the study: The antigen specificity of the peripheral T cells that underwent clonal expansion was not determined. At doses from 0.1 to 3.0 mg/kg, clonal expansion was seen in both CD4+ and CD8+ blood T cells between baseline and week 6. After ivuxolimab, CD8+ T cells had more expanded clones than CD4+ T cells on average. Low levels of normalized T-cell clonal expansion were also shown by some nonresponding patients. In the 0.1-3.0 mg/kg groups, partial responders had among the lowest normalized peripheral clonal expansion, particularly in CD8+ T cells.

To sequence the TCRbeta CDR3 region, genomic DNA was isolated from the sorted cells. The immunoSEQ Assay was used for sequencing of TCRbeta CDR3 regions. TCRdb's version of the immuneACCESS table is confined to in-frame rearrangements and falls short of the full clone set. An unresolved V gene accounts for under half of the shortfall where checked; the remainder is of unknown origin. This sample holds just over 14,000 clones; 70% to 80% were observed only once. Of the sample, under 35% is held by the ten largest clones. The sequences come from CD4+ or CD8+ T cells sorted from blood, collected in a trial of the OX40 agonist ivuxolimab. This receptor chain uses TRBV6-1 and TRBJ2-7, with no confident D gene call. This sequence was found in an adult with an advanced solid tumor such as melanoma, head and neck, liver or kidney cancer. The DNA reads TGTGCCAGCAGTCAATACGAGCAGTACTTC. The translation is CASSQYEQYF.